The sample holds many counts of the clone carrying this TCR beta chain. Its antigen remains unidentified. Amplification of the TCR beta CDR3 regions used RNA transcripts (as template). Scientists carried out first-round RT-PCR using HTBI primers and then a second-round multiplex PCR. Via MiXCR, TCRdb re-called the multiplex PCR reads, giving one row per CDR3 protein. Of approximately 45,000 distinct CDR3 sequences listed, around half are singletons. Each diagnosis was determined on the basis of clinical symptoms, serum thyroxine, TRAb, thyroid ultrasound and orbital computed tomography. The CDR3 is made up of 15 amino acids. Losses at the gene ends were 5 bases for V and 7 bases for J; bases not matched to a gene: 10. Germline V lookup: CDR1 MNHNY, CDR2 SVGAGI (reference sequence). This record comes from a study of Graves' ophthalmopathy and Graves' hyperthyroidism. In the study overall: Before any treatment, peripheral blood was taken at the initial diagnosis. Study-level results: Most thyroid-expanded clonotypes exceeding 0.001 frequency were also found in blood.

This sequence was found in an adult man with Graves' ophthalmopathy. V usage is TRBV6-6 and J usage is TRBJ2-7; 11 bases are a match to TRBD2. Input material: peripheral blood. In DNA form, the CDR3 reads TGTGCCAGCAGTCCTCATACTAGCGGGGGACAAGAGCAGTACTTC. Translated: CASSPHTSGGQEQYF.